The 29 T cell receptor beta chains below were found in one sample sequenced in a study of blood T cell repertoires in COVID-19. Produced via immunoSEQ multiplex PCR; TCRdb's table is partial and in-frame only. The sample lists more than 250,000 clones, roughly 90% occurring once. The sequencing sample was made of PBMCs or T cells enriched from blood (not recorded which). The receptors originated from a woman aged 18 to 35 with acute COVID-19.

The DNA of the CDR3 is TGTGCGTTAGCGGGAGGGTACGAGCAGTACTTC. It encodes CALAGGYEQYF. The gene calls are TRBV30 and TRBJ2-7; the match to TRBD2 covers 11 bases. Germline V gives CDR1 GTSNPN, CDR2 SVGIG (reference sequence). The CDR3 covers 11 residues.

The gene calls are TRBV18 and TRBJ2-1; 7 bases line up with TRBD2. V lost 3 bases, J lost 1 base, and 0 bases stayed unmatched. This CDR3 is built from 14 residues. Germline V gene data show CDR1 as KGHSH and CDR2 as LQKENI. The CDR3 region is CASSPGLSYNEQFF. DNA of the CDR3: TGTGCCAGCTCACCGGGACTATCCTACAATGAGCAGTTCTTC.

This clone was found once. The V call is TRBV9, the J call TRBJ2-5; 8 nucleotides match TRBD2. Trimming removed 4 bases from V and 2 bases from J; junction bases left unmatched: 7. This CDR3 has 15 amino acids. From germline, CDR1 is SGDLS and CDR2 YYNGEE. The CDR3 region is CASSPFGGRQETQYF. In DNA form, the CDR3 reads TGTGCCAGCAGCCCCTTCGGCGGGAGGCAAGAGACCCAGTACTTC.

The V call is TRBV5-1, the J call TRBJ2-3, with 14 bases identical to TRBD2. CDR3 length: 19 amino acids. Germline values: CDR1 SGHRS, CDR2 YFSETQ. V lost 1 base, J lost 0 bases, and 7 bases stayed unmatched. CDR3 in amino acids: CASSLLGTSGRGSTDTQYF. DNA for the CDR3: TGCGCCAGCAGCTTGCTTGGGACTAGCGGGAGAGGGAGCACAGATACGCAGTATTTT.

V and J are TRBV29-1 and TRBJ1-3, with D possibly matching TRBD1 (5 bases). This CDR3 region has 13 residues. Deletions cut 7 bases from V and 0 bases from J, with 10 bases between. The V gene's germline CDR1 is SQVTM and CDR2 ANQGSEA. The CDR3 DNA follows: TGCAGCGCCAGGGTACCCTCTGGAAACACCATATATTTT. Translated: CSARVPSGNTIYF.

V gene TRBV9 combines with J gene TRBJ2-3; tentatively, D is TRBD2 (6 bases). Germline CDR1 reads SGDLS; CDR2 reads YYNGEE. Trimming shortened V by 0 bases and J by 4 bases, and 15 bases separated the two germline ends. CDR3 length: 16 amino acids. CDR3 sequence: CASSVAPGSGADTQYF. The CDR3 nucleotides are TGTGCCAGCAGCGTAGCCCCTGGATCGGGGGCAGATACGCAGTATTTT.

About this clone: The same CDR3 also results from other DNA sequences found in this sample. The gene calls are TRBV7-8 and TRBJ2-7; TRBD2 agrees at 13 bases. The CDR3 spans 15 residues. V trimming: 3 bases; J trimming: 1 base; junction bases outside the gene matches: 0. Germline V gene data show CDR1 as SGHVS and CDR2 as FQNEAQ. The CDR3 nucleotides are TGTGCCAGCAGCTTGGGACTAGCGGGGTCCTACGAGCAGTACTTC. Protein sequence: CASSLGLAGSYEQYF.

The rearrangement links TRBV30 to TRBJ1-5, with a possible D match to TRBD1 (5 bases). This CDR3 spans 13 amino acids. V was shortened by 2 bases and J by 6 bases, with 11 bases between the two germline ends. The V gene's germline CDR1 is GTSNPN and CDR2 SVGIG (reference sequence). DNA for the CDR3: TGTGCCTGGAGTATTTGGGGCACTCAGCCCCAGCATTTT. It codes for CAWSIWGTQPQHF. Full variable domain (missing parts from reference TRBV30 and TRBJ1-5): SQTIHQWPATLVQPVGSPLSLECTVEGTSNPNLYWYRQAAGRGLQLLFYSVGIGQISSEVPQNLSASRPQDRQFILSSKKLLLSDSGFYLCAWSIWGTQPQHFGDGTRLSIL.

The chain combines TRBV5-1 with TRBJ2-4; TRBD2 is a possible D gene (6 bases). The CDR3 sequence is 14 residues long. CDR1 and CDR2 from the germline V gene are SGHRS and YFSETQ. V dropped 4 bases and J dropped 8 bases, with 16 bases sitting between them. The CDR3 here is CASSMTSRADIQYF. CDR3 bases: TGCGCCAGCAGCATGACTAGTCGCGCCGACATTCAGTACTTC.

The CDR3 sequence is CASSGLAGGRGNEQFF. The CDR3 DNA is TGTGCCAGCAGCGGACTAGCGGGAGGCCGAGGCAATGAGCAGTTCTTC. This chain joins TRBV9 and TRBJ2-1; TRBD2 agrees at 13 bases. The trim removed 3 bases at V and 6 bases at J, leaving 6 bases unmatched. The CDR3 sequence is 16 residues long. Germline assignment: CDR1 SGDLS and CDR2 YYNGEE.

The CDR3: CASSRQSGVSYNEQFF. Written as DNA, the CDR3 is TGCGCCAGCAGCCGACAAAGCGGGGTATCCTACAATGAGCAGTTCTTC. The V call is TRBV5-1, the J call TRBJ2-1; 7 bases agree with TRBD2. Unmatched junction bases numbered 8, after V lost 4 bases and J lost 1 base. In germline, CDR1 is SGHRS, CDR2 YFSETQ. The CDR3 contains 16 residues.

V gene TRBV19 combines with J gene TRBJ2-2; TRBD2 matches 7 bases. V shed 6 bases, J shed 4 bases, and the junction held 11 bases outside the gene matches. The CDR3 runs 16 residues. Per germline, CDR1 LNHDA and CDR2 SQIVND (reference sequence). CDR3 nucleotide sequence: TGTGCCAGTAGCTTGGGAGGGATCGGTGGCACCGGGGAGCTGTTTTTT. Amino acids: CASSLGGIGGTGELFF.

The genes are TRBV30 and TRBJ1-1; 11 positions agree with TRBD1. Trimming cost V 4 bases and J 7 bases; bases outside gene matches: 5. Looked up from germline, CDR1 is GTSNPN and CDR2 is SVGIG (reference sequence). There are 13 residues in the CDR3. The CDR3 loop is CAWIGQGAIEAFF. CDR3 bases: TGTGCCTGGATAGGACAGGGGGCTATTGAAGCTTTCTTT. The whole variable domain, remainder taken from reference TRBV30 and TRBJ1-1, is SQTIHQWPATLVQPVGSPLSLECTVEGTSNPNLYWYRQAAGRGLQLLFYSVGIGQISSEVPQNLSASRPQDRQFILSSKKLLLSDSGFYLCAWIGQGAIEAFFGQGTRLTVV.

This rearrangement joins TRBV3-1 (or the pseudogene TRBV3-2) to TRBJ2-1, with D possibly being TRBD1 (6 bases). Trimming removed 4 bases from V and 7 bases from J, with 11 bases in between. The germline V gene has CDR1 LGHDT and CDR2 YNNKEL (reference sequence). The CDR3 contains 13 residues. CDR3 residues: CASSPNRVNEQFF. CDR3 in DNA: TGTGCCAGCAGCCCAAACAGGGTAAATGAGCAGTTCTTC.

This clone showed up just once. This chain joins TRBV5-6 and TRBJ2-7, with 11 bases matching TRBD2. Trimming cost V 2 bases and J 7 bases; bases outside gene matches: 8. This CDR3 is built from 15 residues. CDR1 SGHDT and CDR2 YYEEEE come from the germline V gene. The CDR3 DNA sequence: TGTGCCAGCAGCTTTTCGACTAGCGGGGCGAAGGAGCAGTACTTC. Translating it yields CASSFSTSGAKEQYF. Drawing the rest from reference TRBV5-6 and TRBJ2-7, the complete variable domain is DAGVTQSPTHLIKTRGQQVTLRCSPKSGHDTVSWYQQALGQGPQFIFQYYEEEERQRGNFPDRFSGHQFPNYSSELNVNALLLGDSALYLCASSFSTSGAKEQYFGPGTRLTVT.

This clone was counted once. The chain has TRBV25-1 and TRBJ1-5, with a weak D call TRBD1 (5 bases). The CDR3 is 15 amino acids. Trimming removed 4 bases from V and 2 bases from J, with 12 bases in between. The germline CDR1 and CDR2 sequences are MGHDK and SYGVNS. The chain's CDR3 is CASSAQGIGNQPQHF. As DNA, the CDR3 is TGTGCCAGCAGTGCCCAGGGTATTGGCAATCAGCCCCAGCATTTT.

The chain employs TRBV5-1 and TRBJ2-1, with 7 nucleotides matching TRBD1. The germline V gene has CDR1 SGHRS and CDR2 YFSETQ. This CDR3 has 16 residues. Trimming at V came to 0 bases and at J to 1 base, leaving 4 bases not matched to a gene. The CDR3 sequence: CASSLEGGQSYNEQFF. Here the CDR3 DNA reads TGCGCCAGCAGCTTGGAAGGGGGACAGTCCTACAATGAGCAGTTCTTC.

The chain joins TRBV30 to TRBJ1-6; D gene unclear. The V gene's germline CDR1 is GTSNPN and CDR2 SVGIG (reference sequence). The CDR3 length is 15 residues. Trimming cost V 2 bases and J 0 bases, with 8 bases left between them. The CDR3 DNA sequence: TGTGCCTGGAGTCGGGCGGGCTCCTATAATTCACCCCTCCACTTT. This gives the protein CAWSRAGSYNSPLHF.

This chain links TRBV9 with TRBJ1-6; TRBD1 matches 7 bases. Unmatched junction bases numbered 5, after V lost 3 bases and J lost 2 bases. Germline loops: CDR1 SGDLS, CDR2 YYNGEE. The CDR3 is made up of 16 amino acids. DNA of the CDR3: TGTGCCAGCAGCGAGGGGGCAGGCGCCTATAATTCACCCCTCCACTTT. Translation gives CASSEGAGAYNSPLHF.

V usage is TRBV5-5 and J usage is TRBJ1-2; TRBD1 matches at 9 bases. The V segment lost 4 bases and the J segment 3 bases; nucleotides outside the gene matches: 7. The germline V gene has CDR1 SGHKS and CDR2 YYEKEE (reference sequence). This CDR3 is 15 amino acids long. The CDR3 region is CASSGSTGGDYGYTF. CDR3 coding DNA: TGTGCCAGCAGCGGATCTACAGGGGGCGACTATGGCTACACCTTC.

The chain carries TRBV7-2 and TRBJ1-1, with unresolved D. Per the germline V gene, CDR1 is SGHTA and CDR2 is FQGNSA. Trimming removed 5 bases at V and 2 bases at J, with 9 bases between. The CDR3 sequence is 13 residues long. CDR3 DNA sequence: TGTGCCAGCAGCATAACTGTTAACACTGAAGCTTTCTTT. It codes for CASSITVNTEAFF.

The chain uses TRBV30 and TRBJ1-5; TRBD1 matches at 8 bases. The CDR3 runs to 16 residues. Trimming took 5 bases from V and 5 from J; bases not matched to a gene: 14. CDR1 is GTSNPN, CDR2 SVGIG, per germline (reference sequence). CDR3 region: CAWQKGQALIDQPQHF. The DNA of the CDR3 is TGTGCCTGGCAGAAGGGACAGGCCCTTATCGATCAGCCCCAGCATTTT.

This chain joins TRBV19 and TRBJ2-1, with 9 nucleotides matching TRBD2. Germline-derived CDR1 and CDR2 are LNHDA and SQIVND (reference sequence). This CDR3 region has 14 residues. V trimming: 6 bases; J trimming: 7 bases; junction bases outside the gene matches: 7. The CDR3 DNA is TGTGCCAGTAGGCCTAGCGGGATTGGGAATGAGCAGTTCTTC. The encoded protein is CASRPSGIGNEQFF.

The rearrangement joins TRBV7-9 to TRBJ1-5, with 9 bases lining up with TRBD1. Germline lookup yields CDR1 SEHNR and CDR2 FQNEAQ (reference sequence). This CDR3 comprises 15 residues. Trimming at V came to 1 base and at J to 4 bases, leaving 2 bases not matched to a gene. The CDR3 is CASSLVGTGNQPQHF. The CDR3 bases are TGTGCCAGCAGCTTAGTCGGGACAGGGAATCAGCCCCAGCATTTT.

The chain combines TRBV6-5 with TRBJ2-2; D is possibly TRBD1 (6 bases). This CDR3 is built from 16 residues. Germline CDR1 MNHEY, CDR2 SVGAGI. V was cut by 0 bases and J by 6 bases, with 14 bases left in between. The chain's CDR3 is CASSYSILRGPGELFF. CDR3 coding DNA: TGTGCCAGCAGTTACTCGATTCTCAGGGGACCCGGGGAGCTGTTTTTT.

The V gene is TRBV27, the J gene TRBJ1-1, with TRBD1 as a possible D gene (5 bases). The CDR3 covers 17 residues. Germline V gene lookup returns CDR1 MNHEY and CDR2 SMNVEV (reference sequence). V was trimmed by 2 bases and J by 1 base, leaving 17 bases between them. CDR3 DNA: TGTGCCAGCAGTTTACCCCCGGGGGAGGGGAGGAACACTGAAGCTTTCTTT. Amino acid sequence: CASSLPPGEGRNTEAFF.

The chain uses TRBV5-3 and TRBJ1-5; no definite D call. TRBV5-3 is labeled an ORF, and its function is uncertain. V was clipped by 0 bases and J by 2 bases, with 21 bases between them. CDR3 length: 19 residues. For the CDR3, the DNA is TGTGCCAGAAGCTTGGTGACGCGTCAGGCCCGGCGGGGCAATCAGCCCCAGCATTTT. Protein: CARSLVTRQARRGNQPQHF.

The genes are TRBV5-1 and TRBJ1-3; TRBD1 is a possible D gene (5 bases). Germline CDR1 SGHRS, CDR2 YFSETQ. This CDR3 contains 15 residues. V was clipped by 5 bases and J by 0 bases, with 12 bases between them. The DNA for the CDR3 is TGCGCCAGCAGAACGACAGCCGTCTCTGGAAACACCATATATTTT. As protein: CASRTTAVSGNTIYF.

The rearrangement links TRBV7-3 to TRBJ1-1, with D maybe TRBD1 (5 bases). V shed 2 bases and J shed 1 base, with 8 bases lying between them. Germline V gene sequence: CDR1 SGHTA, CDR2 FQGTGA. This CDR3 comprises 14 residues. CDR3 nucleotides: TGTGCCAGCAGCTTAGCAGGGCCGAACACTGAAGCTTTCTTT. It codes for CASSLAGPNTEAFF.